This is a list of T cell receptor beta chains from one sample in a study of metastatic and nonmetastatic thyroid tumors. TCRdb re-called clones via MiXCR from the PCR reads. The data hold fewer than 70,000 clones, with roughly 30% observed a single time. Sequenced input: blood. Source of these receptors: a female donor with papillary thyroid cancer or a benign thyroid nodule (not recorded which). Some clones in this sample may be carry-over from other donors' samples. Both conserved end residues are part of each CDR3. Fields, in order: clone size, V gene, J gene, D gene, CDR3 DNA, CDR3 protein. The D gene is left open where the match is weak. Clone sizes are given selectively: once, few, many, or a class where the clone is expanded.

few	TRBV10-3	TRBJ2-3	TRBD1	TGTGCCACCTCGGACAGGGAAATAGATACGCAGTATTTT	CATSDREIDTQYF
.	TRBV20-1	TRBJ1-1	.	TGCAGTGCTCTTGGACAGTCGGCCACTGAAGCTTTCTTT	CSALGQSATEAFF
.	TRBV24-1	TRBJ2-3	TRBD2	TGTGCCACCAGTAGGTCTAGCGGGAGGGCCGGGACAGATACTCAGTATTTT	CATSRSSGRAGTDTQYF
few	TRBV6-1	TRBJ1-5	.	TGTGCCAGCAGTGAAGCAGGTCAGCCCCAGCATTTT	CASSEAGQPQHF
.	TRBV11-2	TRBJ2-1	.	TGTGCCAGCAGCGGACCGCGGGGCAATGAGCAGTTCTTC	CASSGPRGNEQFF
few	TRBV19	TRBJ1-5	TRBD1	TGTGCCAGTAGTGGGACAGGATCTCCTCAGCCCCAGCATTTT	CASSGTGSPQPQHF
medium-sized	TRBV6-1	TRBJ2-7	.	TGTGCCAGCAGTGAACTAGCGAACTACGAGCAGTACTTC	CASSELANYEQYF
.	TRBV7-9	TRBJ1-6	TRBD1	TGTGCCAGCAGCGTGGACAGGGGGGTGGATTCACCCCTCCACTTT	CASSVDRGVDSPLHF
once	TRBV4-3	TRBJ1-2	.	TGCGCCAGCAGCCAAGGGGGGGGGCGCGGCTATGGCTACACCTTC	CASSQGGGRGYGYTF
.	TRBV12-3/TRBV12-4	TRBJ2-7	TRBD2	TGTGCCAGCAGCTCCCGGGGGGGAGGCGAGCAGTACTTC	CASSSRGGGEQYF
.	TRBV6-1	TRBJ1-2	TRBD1	TGTGCCAGCAGAACAGGGGGCAAAGGTGGCTACACCTTC	CASRTGGKGGYTF
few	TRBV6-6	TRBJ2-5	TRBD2	TGTGCCAGCAGTTACCGCCTAGCGGGTGGGGAGACCCAGTACTTC	CASSYRLAGGETQYF
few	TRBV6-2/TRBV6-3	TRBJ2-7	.	TGTGCCAGCAGTTACGGGGGCTCAACATCCTACGAGCAGTACTTC	CASSYGGSTSYEQYF
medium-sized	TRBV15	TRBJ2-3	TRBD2	TGTGCCACCAGCAGGTTAGCGGGCGCCACAGATACGCAGTATTTT	CATSRLAGATDTQYF
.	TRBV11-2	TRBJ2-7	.	TGTGCCAGCAGCTTAGTAGGACGGGTGAGGATCCCCTACGAGCAGTACTTC	CASSLVGRVRIPYEQYF
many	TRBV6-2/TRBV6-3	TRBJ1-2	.	TGTGCCAGCAGTTACCGGTGGGGACACGAAGGAACTAACTATGGCTACACCTTC	CASSYRWGHEGTNYGYTF
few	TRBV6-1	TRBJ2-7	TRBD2	TGTGCCAGCAGTGAGATTAGCGGGAGTTCCTACGAGCAGTACTTC	CASSEISGSSYEQYF
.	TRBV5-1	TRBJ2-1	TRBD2	TGCGCCAGCAGCTTGGGGCTAGCGGGGTTTGATGAGCAGTTCTTC	CASSLGLAGFDEQFF
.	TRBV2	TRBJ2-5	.	TGTGCCAGCAGTGTTGTCGGAGAGACCCAGTACTTC	CASSVVGETQYF
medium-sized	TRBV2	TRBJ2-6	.	TGTGCCAGCAGTGAGGAGAGCTCTGGGGCCAACGTCCTGACTTTC	CASSEESSGANVLTF
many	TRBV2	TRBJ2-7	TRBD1	TGTGCCAGCAGTTCGGGACAGGACGAGCAGTACTTC	CASSSGQDEQYF
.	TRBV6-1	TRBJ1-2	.	TGTGCCAGTCACCGGGCCAAGGGCTACACCTTC	CASHRAKGYTF
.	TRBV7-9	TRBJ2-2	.	TGTGCCGCAGGGAATCGGGGAGTGCTGTTTTTT	CAAGNRGVLFF
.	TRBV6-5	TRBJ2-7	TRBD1	TGTGCCAGCAGTTCAGACAGGGGGCAATACGAGCAGTACTTC	CASSSDRGQYEQYF
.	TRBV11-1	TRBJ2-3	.	TGTGCCAGCAGCCTACAGGGTAGGAGCACAGATACGCAGTATTTT	CASSLQGRSTDTQYF
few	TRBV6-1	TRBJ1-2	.	TGTGCCCTCGGGGGGGGATTCTATGGCTACACCTTC	CALGGGFYGYTF
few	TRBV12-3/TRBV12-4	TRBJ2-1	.	TGTGCCAGTAGTTTACGCGGAGAGTACAATGAGCAGTTCTTC	CASSLRGEYNEQFF
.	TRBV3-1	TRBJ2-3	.	TGTGCCAGCAGCCAAGATTGGCTCAACCCGGGGGAAGATACGCAGTATTTT	CASSQDWLNPGEDTQYF
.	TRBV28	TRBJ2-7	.	TGTGCCAGCAGTTTGCCCGGCTGGACGTCATACGAGCAGTACTTC	CASSLPGWTSYEQYF
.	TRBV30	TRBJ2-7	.	TGTGCCTGGAGTAACGGGGCAGGGCAGTACTTC	CAWSNGAGQYF
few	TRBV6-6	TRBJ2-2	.	TGTGCCAGCAGTTACTCGTCCAGGTTAACCGGGGAGCTGTTTTTT	CASSYSSRLTGELFF
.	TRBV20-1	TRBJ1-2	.	TGCAGTGCTAGAGGCCGGGGGCGGGATGGCTACACCTTC	CSARGRGRDGYTF
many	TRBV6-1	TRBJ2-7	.	TGTGCCAGCAGTGAGGCTCCGTCCGGGCTTGACGAGCAGTGCTTC	CASSEAPSGLDEQCF
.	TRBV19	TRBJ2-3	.	TGTGCCAGTAGTATGAATCTGGGCGGGGCAGATACGCAGTATTTT	CASSMNLGGADTQYF
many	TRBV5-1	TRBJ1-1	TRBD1	TGCGCCAGCAGACTGGACAGGAGGAACACTGAAGCTTTCTTT	CASRLDRRNTEAFF
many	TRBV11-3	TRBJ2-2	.	TGTGCCAGCAGCTTAGGGGGCCTTATCTCCCCCTTCACCGGGGAGCTGTTTTTT	CASSLGGLISPFTGELFF
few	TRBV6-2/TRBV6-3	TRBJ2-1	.	TGTGCCAGCAGTTACAGGTCCACCTACAATGAGCAGTTCTTC	CASSYRSTYNEQFF
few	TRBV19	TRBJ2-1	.	TGTGCCAGTTCCAAGGGACCAGGTGAGCAGTTCTTC	CASSKGPGEQFF
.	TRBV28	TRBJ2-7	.	TGTGCCAGCAGTAATTATAAGTCATATTCCTACGAGCAGTACTTC	CASSNYKSYSYEQYF
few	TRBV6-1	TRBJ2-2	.	TGTGCCAGCAGACAGGGCCGACTCCCCGGGGAGCTGTTTTTT	CASRQGRLPGELFF
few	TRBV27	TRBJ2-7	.	TGTGCCAGCAGTCCAGGGACCGAGGGAAGTTCCTACGAGCAGTACTTC	CASSPGTEGSSYEQYF
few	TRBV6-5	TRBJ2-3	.	TGTGCCAGCAGTCACCGGGCGGGTGGGGCAGATACGCAGTATTTT	CASSHRAGGADTQYF
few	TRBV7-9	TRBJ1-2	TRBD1	TGTGCCAGCAGCACACCGGGACAGTATGGCTACACCTTC	CASSTPGQYGYTF
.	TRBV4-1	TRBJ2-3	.	TGCGCCAGCAGCCAAGTTTCGGGCAGGGGAACAGATACGCAGTATTTT	CASSQVSGRGTDTQYF